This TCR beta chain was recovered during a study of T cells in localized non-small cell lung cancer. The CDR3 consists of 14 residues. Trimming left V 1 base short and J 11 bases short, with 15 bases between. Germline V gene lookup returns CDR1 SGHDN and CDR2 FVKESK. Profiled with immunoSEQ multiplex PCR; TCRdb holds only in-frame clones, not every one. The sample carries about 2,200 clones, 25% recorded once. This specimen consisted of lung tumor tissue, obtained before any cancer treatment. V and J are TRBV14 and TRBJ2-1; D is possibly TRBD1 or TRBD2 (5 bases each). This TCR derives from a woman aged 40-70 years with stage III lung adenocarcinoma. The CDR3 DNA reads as TGTGCCAGCAGCCAAGTTCTAGAGGGGTCAAAGCAGTTCTTC. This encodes CASSQVLEGSKQFF.